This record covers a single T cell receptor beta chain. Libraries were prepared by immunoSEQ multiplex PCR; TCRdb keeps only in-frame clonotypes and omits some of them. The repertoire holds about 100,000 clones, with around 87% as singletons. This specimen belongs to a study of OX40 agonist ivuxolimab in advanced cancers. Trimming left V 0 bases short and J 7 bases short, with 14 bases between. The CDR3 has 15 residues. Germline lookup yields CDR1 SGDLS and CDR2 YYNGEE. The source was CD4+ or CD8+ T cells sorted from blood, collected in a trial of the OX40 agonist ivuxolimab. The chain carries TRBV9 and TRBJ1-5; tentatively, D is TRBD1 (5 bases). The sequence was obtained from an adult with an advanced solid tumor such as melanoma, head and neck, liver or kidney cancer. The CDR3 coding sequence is TGTGCCAGCAGCGTAGATTCTTCAGGGAGGCAGCCCCAGCATTTT. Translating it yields CASSVDSSGRQPQHF.